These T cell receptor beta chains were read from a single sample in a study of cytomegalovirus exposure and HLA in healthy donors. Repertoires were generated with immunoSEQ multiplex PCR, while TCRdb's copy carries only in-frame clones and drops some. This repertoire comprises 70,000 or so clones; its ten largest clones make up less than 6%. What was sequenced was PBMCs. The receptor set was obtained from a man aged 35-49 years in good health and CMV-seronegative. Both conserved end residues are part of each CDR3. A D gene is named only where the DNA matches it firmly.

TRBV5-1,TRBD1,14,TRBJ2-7,CASSSGTGLYEQYF,TGCGCCAGCAGCTCCGGGACAGGGCTCTACGAGCAGTACTTC
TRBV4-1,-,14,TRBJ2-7,CASSQNRLTYEQYF,TGCGCCAGCAGCCAAAACAGGTTAACCTACGAGCAGTACTTC
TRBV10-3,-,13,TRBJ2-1,CAISELPFNEQFF,TGTGCCATCAGTGAGCTTCCCTTCAATGAGCAGTTCTTC
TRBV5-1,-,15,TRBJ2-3,CASKSLASSTDTQYF,TGCGCCAGCAAGTCTTTGGCTTCTAGCACAGATACGCAGTATTTT
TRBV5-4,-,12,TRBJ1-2,CASSLTEYGYTF,TGTGCCAGCAGCTTGACAGAGTATGGCTACACCTTC
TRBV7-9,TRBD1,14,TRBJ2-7,CASSHNGQGPEQYF,TGTGCCAGCAGCCACAACGGACAGGGTCCCGAGCAGTACTTC
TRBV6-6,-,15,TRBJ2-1,CASSYSGGVAVEQFF,TGTGCCAGCAGTTACTCGGGCGGGGTGGCGGTTGAGCAGTTCTTC
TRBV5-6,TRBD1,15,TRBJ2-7,CASRVGTGIAYEQYF,TGTGCCAGCAGGGTTGGGACAGGGATCGCCTACGAGCAGTACTTC
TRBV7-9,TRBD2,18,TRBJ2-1,CASSFPPRLAGVGNEQFF,TGTGCCAGCAGCTTCCCGCCTCGACTAGCGGGGGTGGGGAATGAGCAGTTCTTC
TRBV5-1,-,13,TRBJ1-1,CASSLEAGRGAFF,TGCGCCAGCAGCTTGGAGGCAGGGAGGGGCGCTTTCTTT
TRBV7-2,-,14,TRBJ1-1,CASSSAMGATEAFF,TGTGCCAGCAGCTCCGCCATGGGAGCGACTGAAGCTTTCTTT
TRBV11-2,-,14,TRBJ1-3,CASSQDTTANTIYF,TGTGCCAGCAGCCAAGACACGACAGCAAACACCATATATTTT
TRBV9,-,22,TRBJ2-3,CASSAKLNRVIGSDTMADTQYF,TGTGCCAGCAGCGCGAAATTAAACAGGGTGATCGGATCCGACACCATGGCAGATACGCAGTATTTT
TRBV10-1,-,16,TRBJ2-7,CASSERGRTDSYEQYF,TGCGCCAGCAGTGAGAGAGGAAGGACGGACTCCTACGAGCAGTACTTC
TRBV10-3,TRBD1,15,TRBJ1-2,CAISETDRGNYGYTF,TGTGCCATCAGTGAGACGGACAGGGGTAACTATGGCTACACCTTC
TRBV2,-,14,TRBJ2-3,CASTQAYGTDTQYF,TGTGCCAGCACCCAAGCCTACGGCACAGATACGCAGTATTTT
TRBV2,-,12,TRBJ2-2,CASSDTVGELFF,TGTGCCAGCAGTGATACGGTCGGGGAGCTGTTTTTT
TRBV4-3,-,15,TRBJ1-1,CASSQDRQVNTEAFF,TGCGCCAGCAGCCAAGATCGACAGGTGAACACTGAAGCTTTCTTT
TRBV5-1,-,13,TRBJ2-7,CASSLDGTYEQYF,TGCGCCAGCAGCCTAGACGGAACCTACGAGCAGTACTTC
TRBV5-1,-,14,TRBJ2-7,CASSPVGGSYEQYF,TGCGCCAGCAGCCCCGTCGGGGGATCCTACGAGCAGTACTTC
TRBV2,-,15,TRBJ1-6,CAGLGQNSYNSPLHF,TGTGCCGGCTTGGGACAAAACTCCTATAATTCACCCCTCCACTTT
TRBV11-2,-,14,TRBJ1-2,CASSLTGGPGGYTF,TGTGCCAGCAGCCTAACCGGGGGGCCTGGGGGCTACACCTTC
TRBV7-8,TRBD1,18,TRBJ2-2,CASSWRTGGDGDTGELFF,TGTGCCAGCAGCTGGAGGACAGGGGGCGACGGGGACACCGGGGAGCTGTTTTTT
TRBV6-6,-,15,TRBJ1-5,CASSSPNRVDQPQHF,TGTGCCAGCAGTTCGCCAAACAGGGTTGATCAGCCCCAGCATTTT
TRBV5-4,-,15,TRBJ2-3,CASSLVGTSTDTQYF,TGTGCCAGCAGCTTGGTTGGGACTAGCACAGATACGCAGTATTTT
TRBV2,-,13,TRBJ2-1,CASRDTGYNEQFF,TGTGCCAGCAGGGACACAGGTTACAATGAGCAGTTCTTC
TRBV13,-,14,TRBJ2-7,CASSLVQASYEQYF,TGTGCCAGCAGCTTAGTCCAGGCCTCCTACGAGCAGTACTTC
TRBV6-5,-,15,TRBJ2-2,CASSSGSRYTGELFF,TGTGCCAGCAGTTCAGGGTCACGATACACCGGGGAGCTGTTTTTT